Listed below are T cell receptor beta chains from one sample, sequenced in a study of graft-versus-host responses after intestinal transplantation. These receptors lack a known antigen. The assay was immunoSEQ multiplex PCR, and TCRdb's table has in-frame clones only and misses some. The sample shows roughly 110,000 clones, approximately 90% of them seen only once. This material consisted of unstimulated CD4+ T cells sorted from spleen or lymph node cells, taken before transplant. The receptors were sampled from a human donor who was the organ donor for an intestinal transplant. Both conserved end residues are part of each CDR3. A D gene is named only where the DNA matches it firmly. Expanded clones get a size class; other rows say once, few or many, or leave the size out.

v_gene,d_gene,abundance,j_gene,CDR3nt,CDR3aa
TRBV5-1,.,.,TRBJ2-6,TGCGCCAGCAGCCCGGGACGTTTAGAGTCCAACGTCCTGACTTTC,CASSPGRLESNVLTF
TRBV5-6,.,.,TRBJ2-7,TGTGCCAGCAGCTTGTATGGGGTCGCCTACGAGCAGTACTTC,CASSLYGVAYEQYF
TRBV27,TRBD2,.,TRBJ2-5,TGTGCCAGCAGTTCGGGACTATACCAAGAGACCCAGTACTTC,CASSSGLYQETQYF
TRBV10-2,.,.,TRBJ1-5,TGCGCCAGCAGTGAGTGGGGTGAGGATCAGCCCCAGCATTTT,CASSEWGEDQPQHF
TRBV5-1,TRBD2,.,TRBJ2-1,TGCGCCAGCAGCTTGGATAGGTCGGGAGGAAAGGTGCGTGAGCAGTTCTTC,CASSLDRSGGKVREQFF
TRBV7-9,.,.,TRBJ1-5,TGTGCCAGCAGCTTGGGAGGTTATAGCAATCAGCCCCAGCATTTT,CASSLGGYSNQPQHF
TRBV10-3,.,.,TRBJ2-5,TGTGCCATCAGTCGGGCAGAAGAGACCCAGTACTTC,CAISRAEETQYF
TRBV6-1,.,.,TRBJ2-7,TGTGCCAGCAGAGCACTCGGGGCGTCCTTCTACGAGCAGTACTTC,CASRALGASFYEQYF
TRBV29-1,.,.,TRBJ2-7,TGCAGCGTTTTTGGGGAGACAAAGCACCGCTCCTACGAGCAGTACTTC,CSVFGETKHRSYEQYF
TRBV23-1,TRBD2,.,TRBJ2-1,TGCGCCAGCAGCCCGGGACGGACTAGCGGGATCTGTTGGGGGAATGAGCAGTTCTTC,CASSPGRTSGICWGNEQFF
TRBV21-1,.,.,TRBJ2-1,TGTGCCAGCAGCAAAGCGGGGGGCAATGAGCAGTTCTTC,CASSKAGGNEQFF
TRBV6-1,.,.,TRBJ2-7,TGTGCCAGCAGATCGCAATACGAGCAGTACTTC,CASRSQYEQYF
TRBV2,.,.,TRBJ2-2,TGTGCCAGGGCTACAGGGGGGGAGCTGTTTTTT,CARATGGELFF
TRBV9,.,.,TRBJ2-7,TGTGCCAGCAGCACCCGAGACGTTGGGGGGCGGAGGACCTACGAGCAGTACTTC,CASSTRDVGGRRTYEQYF
TRBV6-1,TRBD1,once,TRBJ1-5,TGTGCCAGCAGTGAGCAGGGGGGCGAGCCCCAGCATTTT,CASSEQGGEPQHF
TRBV9,TRBD1,few,TRBJ1-1,TGTGCCACCAGCGTAGCAGGGGGGGGCTTGAACACTGAAGCTTTCTTT,CATSVAGGGLNTEAFF
TRBV9,TRBD2,.,TRBJ2-6,TGTGCCAGCAGCGTAGCGGGGGGGTCTGGGGCCAACGTCCTGACTTTC,CASSVAGGSGANVLTF
TRBV19,.,.,TRBJ2-1,TGTGCCAGTAGTATCTCACACTCCCGCAATGAGCAGTTCTTC,CASSISHSRNEQFF
TRBV10-3,TRBD2,.,TRBJ2-1,TGTGCCATCATGCTAGCGGGAGGGGGAGAGCAGTTCTTC,CAIMLAGGGEQFF
TRBV5-3,.,.,TRBJ2-7,TGTGCCAGAAGCTTGGAAGGTGCAGCGGTCAAGAGCTCCTACGAGCAGTACTTC,CARSLEGAAVKSSYEQYF
TRBV6-1,TRBD1,.,TRBJ1-1,TGTGCCAGCAGTCGACAGGGTGGGGAGAACACTGAAGCTTTCTTT,CASSRQGGENTEAFF
TRBV6-5,.,.,TRBJ1-2,TGTGCCAGCAGTTACTCGGTCGCAAGGGGTTATGGCTACACCTTC,CASSYSVARGYGYTF